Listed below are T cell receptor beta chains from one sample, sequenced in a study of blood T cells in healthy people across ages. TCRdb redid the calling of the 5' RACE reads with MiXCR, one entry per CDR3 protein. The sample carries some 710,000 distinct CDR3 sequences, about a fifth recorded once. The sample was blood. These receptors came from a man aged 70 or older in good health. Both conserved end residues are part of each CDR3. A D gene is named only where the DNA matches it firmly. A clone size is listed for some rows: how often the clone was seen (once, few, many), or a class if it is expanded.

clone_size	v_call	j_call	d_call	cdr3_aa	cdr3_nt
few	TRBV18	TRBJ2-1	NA	CASSPQATGWDNEQFF	TGTGCCAGCTCACCACAGGCTACAGGGTGGGACAATGAGCAGTTCTTC
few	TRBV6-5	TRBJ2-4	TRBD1	CASRGTGRLNIQYF	TGTGCCAGCAGGGGGACAGGTAGATTAAACATTCAGTACTTC
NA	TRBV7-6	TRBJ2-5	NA	CASSLARRGETQYF	TGTGCCAGCAGCTTAGCGCGCAGGGGAGAGACCCAGTACTTC
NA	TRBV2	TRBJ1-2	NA	CASSGQSNYGYAF	TGTGCCAGCAGTGGGCAGTCTAACTATGGCTACGCCTTC
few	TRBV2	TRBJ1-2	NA	CASSGDHSYGYTF	TGTGCCAGCAGTGGGGACCACTCCTATGGCTACACCTTC
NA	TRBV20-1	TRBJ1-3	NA	CSARDRGGLSGNTIYF	TGCAGTGCTAGAGATCGTGGGGGGCTCTCTGGAAACACCATATATTTT
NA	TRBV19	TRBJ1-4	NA	CASSDSGRGNEKLFF	TGTGCCAGTAGTGACAGCGGCCGGGGAAATGAAAAACTGTTTTTT
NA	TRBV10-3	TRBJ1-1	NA	CAIGMNTEAFF	TGTGCCATCGGAATGAACACTGAAGCTTTCTTT
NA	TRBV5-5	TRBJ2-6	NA	CASSLTPPWLRGANVLTF	TGTGCCAGCAGCTTAACCCCTCCTTGGTTACGTGGGGCCAACGTCCTGACTTTC
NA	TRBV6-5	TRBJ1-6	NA	CASRLLGSPLHF	TGTGCCAGCAGGCTACTGGGGTCACCCCTCCACTTT
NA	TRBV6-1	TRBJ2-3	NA	CASSESPGRGRHTQYF	TGTGCCAGCAGTGAAAGTCCGGGACGGGGGCGTCACACGCAGTATTTT
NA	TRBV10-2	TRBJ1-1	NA	CASRMNRVPGPGTEAFF	TGCGCCAGCAGAATGAACAGGGTTCCTGGTCCTGGGACTGAAGCTTTCTTT
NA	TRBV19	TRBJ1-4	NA	CASSFDGATNEKLFF	TGTGCCAGTAGTTTTGACGGGGCAACTAATGAAAAACTGTTTTTT
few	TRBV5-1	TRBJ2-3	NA	CASSLWDRGGRGDTQYF	TGCGCCAGCAGCTTGTGGGACCGCGGGGGCCGTGGAGATACGCAGTATTTT
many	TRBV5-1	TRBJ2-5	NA	CASSFISTEETQYF	TGCGCCAGCAGCTTTATTAGCACCGAGGAGACCCAGTACTTC
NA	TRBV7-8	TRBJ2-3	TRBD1	CASIPRLDRRNVWDTQYF	TGTGCCAGCATCCCAAGGCTGGACAGGAGGAACGTCTGGGATACGCAGTATTTT
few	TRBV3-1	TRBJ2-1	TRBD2	CASSQDDGLAGNNEQFF	TGTGCCAGCAGCCAAGATGATGGACTAGCGGGAAACAATGAGCAGTTCTTC
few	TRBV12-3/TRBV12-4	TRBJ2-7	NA	CASSLGVTDPLYEQYF	TGTGCCAGCAGTTTGGGGGTCACGGACCCTCTCTACGAGCAGTACTTC
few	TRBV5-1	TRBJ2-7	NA	CASSREGQYEQYF	TGCGCCAGCAGCCGAGAGGGTCAATACGAGCAGTACTTC
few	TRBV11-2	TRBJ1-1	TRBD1	CASKTVSGQGWTEAFF	TGTGCCAGCAAAACAGTTTCTGGACAGGGTTGGACTGAAGCTTTCTTT
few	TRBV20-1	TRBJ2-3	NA	CSANPDFSSTDTQYF	TGCAGTGCAAACCCGGACTTCTCTAGCACAGATACGCAGTATTTT
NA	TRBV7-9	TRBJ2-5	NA	CASRGTALQETQYF	TGTGCCAGCAGAGGGACGGCTCTCCAAGAGACCCAGTACTTC
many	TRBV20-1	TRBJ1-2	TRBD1	CSAKVTGFHGYTF	TGCAGTGCTAAGGTGACAGGGTTTCATGGCTACACCTTC
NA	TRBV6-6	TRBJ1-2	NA	CASSYFQEYEDGYTF	TGTGCCAGCAGTTACTTCCAGGAATACGAAGATGGCTACACCTTC
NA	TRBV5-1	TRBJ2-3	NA	CASSLDPGLRGDTQYF	TGCGCCAGCAGCTTGGATCCAGGGCTGAGGGGAGATACGCAGTATTTT
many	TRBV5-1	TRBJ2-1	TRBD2	CASSLVLAGVYNEQFF	TGCGCCAGCAGCTTGGTTTTAGCGGGAGTGTACAATGAGCAGTTCTTC
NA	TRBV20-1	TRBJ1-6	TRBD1	CSASTGAYNSPLHF	TGCAGTGCTAGTACAGGGGCCTATAATTCACCCCTCCACTTT
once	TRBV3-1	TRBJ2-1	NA	CASSQGQGRYNEQFF	TGTGCCAGCAGCCAGGGGCAGGGGAGATACAATGAGCAGTTCTTC
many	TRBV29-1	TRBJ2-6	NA	CSVWATGANVLTF	TGCAGCGTCTGGGCGACAGGGGCCAACGTCCTGACTTTC
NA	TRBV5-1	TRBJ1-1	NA	CASSLTAGDTEAFF	TGCGCCAGCAGCTTAACAGCGGGGGACACTGAAGCTTTCTTT
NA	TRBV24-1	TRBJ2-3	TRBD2	CATSDRGTSGGAVPDTQYF	TGTGCCACCAGTGATCGCGGGACTAGCGGGGGGGCGGTGCCAGATACGCAGTATTTT
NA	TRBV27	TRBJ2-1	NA	CASSLSVGGFSQYNEQFF	TGTGCCAGCAGTTTATCCGTCGGGGGATTTTCCCAATACAATGAGCAGTTCTTC
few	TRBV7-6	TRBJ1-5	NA	CASSLQGPNQPQHF	TGTGCCAGCAGCTTGCAGGGACCGAATCAGCCCCAGCATTTT